This T cell receptor beta chain was observed in a study of Graves' ophthalmopathy and Graves' hyperthyroidism. The CDR3 extends over 13 amino acids. Trimming took off 7 bases at V and 4 bases at J, with 14 bases between the two ends. CDR1 SGHNT and CDR2 YYREEE come from the germline V gene (reference sequence). Researchers took RNA transcripts and amplified TCR beta CDR3 regions from them. Following a first-round RT-PCR that used HTBI primers, a second-round multiplex PCR was carried out. TCRdb fed the multiplex PCR reads into MiXCR, producing one record per CDR3 protein. The sample consists of roughly 500,000 distinct CDR3 sequences, around 15% of them appearing once. Findings and caveats of the study: Blood contained most expanded thyroid clonotypes exceeding 0.001 frequency.

There are many counts of this clonotype. Its antigen is not known. Sequenced: blood. This sequence was found in a woman under 40 with Graves' ophthalmopathy. The V and J genes are TRBV5-4 and TRBJ1-2; D uncertain. Here the CDR3 reads CASAPYQIYGYTF. In nucleotides, the CDR3 is TGTGCCAGCGCTCCCTACCAGATCTATGGCTACACCTTC.